The present entry profiles one TCR beta chain with its context. In replicate PCRs of unsorted PBMC, approximately 0.3 ug DNA, 30,000 or so T cell genomes, was used. Repertoires were generated with immunoSEQ multiplex PCR, while TCRdb's copy carries only in-frame clones and drops some. The repertoire includes 500,000 to 650,000 clones, around 78% of them detected once, and about 12% sits in the top ten. The entry originates in a study of shared clonotypes between healthy human individuals. All donors were healthy HIV-negative adults lacking recent acute infections or vaccinations. The CDR3 has 13 amino acids. Germline V CDR1 and CDR2: MGHDK, SYGVNS. V trimming: 4 bases; J trimming: 3 bases; junction bases outside the gene matches: 3.

Sequenced input: PBMCs. This clonotype was obtained from a middle-aged woman in good health. Some clones in this sample may be carry-over from other donors' samples. The chain uses TRBV25-1 and TRBJ2-7; 7 bases fit TRBD2. The CDR3 nucleotides read TGTGCCAGCAGTGGGGACTATTTCTACGAGCAGTACTTC. This translates into CASSGDYFYEQYF.